The 32 T cell receptor beta chains listed next were all sequenced from one sample in a study of OX40 agonist ivuxolimab in advanced cancers. Sequencing used immunoSEQ multiplex PCR; TCRdb keeps in-frame clones, though not all of them. Here the sample spans about 72,000 clones, roughly nine tenths being singletons. The specimen comprised CD4+ or CD8+ T cells sorted from blood, sampled in a trial of the OX40 agonist ivuxolimab. These TCRs come from an adult with an advanced solid tumor such as melanoma, head and neck, liver or kidney cancer.

The chain uses TRBV6-5 and TRBJ2-7; the match to TRBD1 covers 8 bases. The J segment lost 6 bases and the V segment lost 0 bases, leaving 7 bases of the junction unmatched. CDR1 and CDR2 from the germline V gene are MNHEY and SVGAGI. The CDR3 runs 15 residues. Written as DNA, the CDR3 is TGTGCCAGCAGTTACTCGAGTCAGGGGGCAGGCGAGCAGTACTTC. Protein product: CASSYSSQGAGEQYF.

The rearrangement joins TRBV6-5 to TRBJ2-1, with TRBD1 matching 7 bases. The CDR3 is 14 amino acids. In germline, CDR1 is MNHEY, CDR2 SVGAGI. Trimming removed 2 bases from V and 5 bases from J; junction bases left unmatched: 3. CDR3 nucleotides: TGTGCCAGCAGTTACGGGACAGCGAACAATGAGCAGTTCTTC. Translation gives CASSYGTANNEQFF.

This chain connects TRBV19 to TRBJ1-2; TRBD1 matches 7 bases. V shed 1 base and J 0 bases; nucleotides not matched to a gene: 5. This CDR3 contains 16 residues. Germline assignment: CDR1 LNHDA and CDR2 SQIVND (reference sequence). The CDR3 here is CASSIAGTVANYGYTF. CDR3 DNA: TGTGCCAGTAGTATAGCTGGGACAGTAGCTAACTATGGCTACACCTTC.

Comments on this clone: In the same sample, other DNA sequences code for this CDR3. This chain joins TRBV11-3 and TRBJ1-1; no reliable D call. V was cut by 3 bases and J by 1 base, with 6 bases left in between. Germline V gene lookup returns CDR1 SGHNT and CDR2 YENEEA. This CDR3 region has 13 residues. The CDR3 bases are TGTGCCAGCAGCTTTTCCCCGAACACTGAAGCTTTCTTT. This codes for CASSFSPNTEAFF.

In its sample, this clone was seen once. Sequence at one end of the junction differs from germline and may be a read error. The rearrangement uses TRBV7-7 and TRBJ2-1; 10 bases match TRBD1. The CDR3 spans 16 residues. The germline gives CDR1 SSHAT, CDR2 FNYEAQ (reference sequence). In nucleotides, the CDR3 is TGTGCTAGCAGCTTAGGGGGACAGGGGACGTACAATGGGCAGTTCTTC. Its translation is CASSLGGQGTYNGQFF.

The J gene is TRBJ1-2, the V gene TRBV5-4; TRBD1 aligns across 10 bases. CDR3 length: 16 amino acids. V lost 0 bases and J lost 3; bases outside the gene matches: 5. Germline V gene lookup returns CDR1 SGHNT and CDR2 YYREEE (reference sequence). CDR3 in amino acids: CASSLEGTGADYGYTF. CDR3 nucleotide sequence: TGTGCCAGCAGCTTGGAGGGGACAGGGGCGGACTATGGCTACACCTTC.

This clone was observed a few times. The chain is built from TRBV30 and TRBJ1-1, with D unresolved. The CDR3 has 13 amino acids. The germline V gene has CDR1 GTSNPN and CDR2 SVGIG (reference sequence). Trimming removed 1 base at V and 1 base at J, with 7 bases between. In DNA form, the CDR3 reads TGTGCCTGGAGTGGGTCGTGGAACACTGAAGCTTTCTTT. Protein sequence: CAWSGSWNTEAFF.

This chain connects TRBV7-3 to TRBJ2-3; 7 bases agree with TRBD2. The V segment lost 5 bases and the J segment 1 base; nucleotides outside the gene matches: 6. The CDR3 runs 15 residues. From germline, CDR1 is SGHTA and CDR2 FQGTGA. The CDR3 nucleotides read TGTGCCAGCAGCCGGGAGGCCGGCGGCACAGATACGCAGTATTTT. It is translated as CASSREAGGTDTQYF.

V and J are TRBV5-1 and TRBJ2-3; TRBD2 aligns across 11 bases. The ends lost 0 bases at V and 5 bases at J; junction bases unmatched: 2. The germline CDR1 and CDR2 sequences are SGHRS and YFSETQ. The CDR3 extends over 15 amino acids. This CDR3 is CASSLDGTSGDTQYF. The CDR3, as DNA: TGCGCCAGCAGCTTGGATGGGACTAGCGGAGATACGCAGTATTTT.

The rearrangement joins TRBV30 to TRBJ1-1; D possibly corresponds to TRBD1 (6 bases). The CDR3 is 14 amino acids. In germline, CDR1 is GTSNPN, CDR2 SVGIG (reference sequence). V shed 0 bases and J shed 5 bases, with 13 bases lying between them. The CDR3 DNA reads TGTGCCTGGAGTGTACAAGGGGGGAGAACTGAAGCTTTCTTT. It yields the protein CAWSVQGGRTEAFF.

V gene TRBV5-1 combines with J gene TRBJ2-5; maybe TRBD2 (5 bases). With 2 bases removed from V and 1 base from J, the gap between germline ends came to 9 bases. In germline, CDR1 is SGHRS, CDR2 YFSETQ. The CDR3 covers 14 residues. Here the CDR3 reads CASSLADLQETQYF. The CDR3 bases are TGCGCCAGCAGCTTAGCGGATCTCCAAGAGACCCAGTACTTC.

The rearrangement uses TRBV6-1 and TRBJ2-7, with TRBD2 as a possible D gene (6 bases). CDR3 length: 11 residues. Germline lookup yields CDR1 MNHNS and CDR2 SASEGT. Trimming removed 1 base from V and 9 bases from J, with 7 bases in between. CDR3: CASSEDGGQYF. The CDR3 nucleotides are TGTGCCAGCAGTGAAGACGGGGGGCAGTACTTC.

This chain links TRBV9 with TRBJ2-2, with a tentative D call TRBD1 (6 bases). V lost 7 bases to trimming and J lost 0 bases, with 10 bases between them. Germline CDR1 is SGDLS and CDR2 is YYNGEE. The CDR3 has 14 amino acids. CDR3: CASSGTPNTGELFF. CDR3 DNA: TGTGCCAGCTCCGGGACACCGAACACCGGGGAGCTGTTTTTT.

The chain couples TRBV2 to TRBJ1-1; D gene unclear. The CDR3 has 15 residues. Deletions cut 5 bases from V and 0 bases from J, with 13 bases between. Germline V gene sequence: CDR1 SNHLY, CDR2 FYNNEI. Here the CDR3 reads CASSQSGGVNTEAFF. CDR3 in DNA: TGTGCCAGCAGTCAGTCCGGCGGGGTGAACACTGAAGCTTTCTTT.

The CDR3 nucleotides read TGTGCCAGCAGTGAGAGTAACTATGGCTACACCTTC. Translation: CASSESNYGYTF. The chain uses TRBV2 and TRBJ1-2; D is unresolved. The CDR3 spans 12 residues. Germline-derived CDR1 and CDR2 are SNHLY and FYNNEI. V dropped 3 bases and J dropped 1 base, with 3 bases sitting between them.

The CDR3: CASRQNGGETQYF. The CDR3 nucleotides read TGCGCCAGCAGGCAGAACGGGGGAGAGACCCAGTACTTC. This chain uses TRBV5-1 with TRBJ2-5; D is perhaps TRBD2 (6 bases). The ends were cut back, 5 bases at V and 4 bases at J, with 12 bases in the middle. Germline V gives CDR1 SGHRS, CDR2 YFSETQ. The CDR3 is made up of 13 amino acids.

The J gene is TRBJ1-2, the V gene TRBV7-3; D may be TRBD1 (6 bases). From germline, CDR1 is SGHTA and CDR2 FQGTGA. The CDR3 is 13 amino acids. V gave up 2 bases and J gave up 13 bases, with 17 bases separating them. The CDR3 spells CASSLPGAGRATF. CDR3 sequence (DNA): TGTGCCAGCAGCTTACCGGGGGCTGGAAGGGCCACCTTC.

This chain links TRBV2 with TRBJ1-4; possible D gene TRBD1, 6 bases. Germline CDR1 SNHLY, CDR2 FYNNEI. V lost 6 bases to trimming and J lost 8 bases, with 10 bases between them. This CDR3 region has 12 residues. The CDR3 DNA follows: TGTGCCAGCAGAAGTACAGGGGAAAAACTGTTTTTT. Its protein product is CASRSTGEKLFF.

This chain connects TRBV5-1 to TRBJ2-3; 12 nucleotides match TRBD1. CDR1 and CDR2 (germline): SGHRS, YFSETQ. The ends lost 3 bases at V and 6 bases at J; junction bases unmatched: 5. The CDR3 totals 15 residues. The CDR3 loop reads CASSSGTGGWDTQYF. DNA for the CDR3: TGCGCCAGCAGCTCCGGGACAGGGGGCTGGGATACGCAGTATTTT.

This sequence joins TRBV7-9 and TRBJ2-5, with 8 positions matching TRBD1. The V gene end was trimmed by 6 bases and the J gene end by 1 base; junction bases not matched to a gene: 4. The CDR3 totals 14 residues. Per germline, CDR1 SEHNR and CDR2 FQNEAQ (reference sequence). CDR3 DNA sequence: TGTGCCAGCAGGCCCGGACAGGGCCAAGAGACCCAGTACTTC. Encoded protein: CASRPGQGQETQYF.

The CDR3: CASSLANRYSGNTIYF. CDR3 DNA: TGTGCCAGCAGCTTAGCGAACCGATACTCTGGAAACACCATATATTTT. V is TRBV7-9 and J is TRBJ1-3; no definite D call. From germline, CDR1 is SEHNR and CDR2 FQNEAQ (reference sequence). The CDR3 loop spans 16 amino acids. The V gene lost 0 bases and the J gene lost 0 bases, with 9 bases spanning the gap.

In nucleotides, the CDR3 is TGCGCCAGCAGCAAAAACTCGGGACAGACCTACGAGCAGTACTTC. The encoded protein is CASSKNSGQTYEQYF. The gene calls are TRBV4-1 and TRBJ2-7; 7 nucleotides match TRBD1. The junction had 9 bases not matched to a gene; V was cut back by 5 bases and J by 2 bases. This CDR3 comprises 15 residues. Germline CDR1 is MGHRA and CDR2 is YSYEKL.

V usage is TRBV11-2 and J usage is TRBJ2-5, with D possibly TRBD2 on 5 matching bases. Trimming left V 3 bases short and J 0 bases short, with 11 bases between. CDR1 and CDR2 (germline): SGHAT, FQNNGV. CDR3 length equals 15 residues. The CDR3 nucleotides read TGTGCCAGCAGCTTTCGAATGGGAGACCAAGAGACCCAGTACTTC. This encodes CASSFRMGDQETQYF.

The rearrangement uses TRBV28 and TRBJ2-7; possible D gene TRBD2, 6 bases. CDR1 is MDHEN and CDR2 is SYDVKM in the germline V gene. CDR3 length: 17 amino acids. V lost 9 bases and J lost 7, with 31 bases in between. The CDR3 region has the DNA TGTGCCAGTCACCCAGTACCCTCGGCGGGGCTTGATCGGGAGCAGTACTTC. It specifies CASHPVPSAGLDREQYF.

This chain connects TRBV7-2 to TRBJ2-2; no reliable D call. Trimming removed 6 bases from V and 7 bases from J, with 9 bases in between. CDR3 length: 12 residues. The V gene's germline CDR1 is SGHTA and CDR2 FQGNSA. CDR3 amino acids: CASSRVSGELFF. CDR3 in DNA: TGTGCCAGCAGTCGCGTCAGCGGGGAGCTGTTTTTT. Combining the CDR3 with reference TRBV7-2 and TRBJ2-2 gives the whole variable domain GAGVSQSPSNKVTEKGKDVELRCDPISGHTALYWYRQSLGQGLEFLIYFQGNSAPDKSGLPSDRFSAERTGGSVSTLTIQRTQQEDSAVYLCASSRVSGELFFGEGSRLTVL.

The chain couples TRBV5-1 to TRBJ1-1, with 9 nucleotides matching TRBD1. CDR3 length equals 16 residues. The V and J ends lost 6 bases and 1 base, in that order; junction bases with no gene match: 10. Germline values: CDR1 SGHRS, CDR2 YFSETQ. The CDR3 loop reads CASKTGQGTGNTEAFF. The CDR3 DNA reads as TGCGCCAGCAAAACTGGACAGGGGACGGGGAACACTGAAGCTTTCTTT.

J is TRBJ2-2 and V is TRBV5-1; D is unresolved. The CDR3 loop spans 16 amino acids. The V gene's germline CDR1 is SGHRS and CDR2 YFSETQ. Deletions cut 0 bases from V and 5 bases from J, with 14 bases between. This CDR3 is CASSLAGLDVTGELFF. The CDR3 bases are TGCGCCAGCAGCTTGGCCGGGCTAGATGTAACCGGGGAGCTGTTTTTT.

The chain has TRBV18 and TRBJ2-2; 7 positions agree with TRBD2. With 1 base clipped from V and 0 bases from J, the junction kept 2 bases outside the gene matches. Looked up from germline, CDR1 is KGHSH and CDR2 is LQKENI. The CDR3 runs to 16 residues. CDR3 bases: TGTGCCAGCTCACCACTACGGGGGGCGAACACCGGGGAGCTGTTTTTT. Protein product: CASSPLRGANTGELFF.

This clone was seen just once. The chain joins TRBV2 to TRBJ2-1, with D uncertain. V gave up 3 bases and J gave up 6 bases, with 0 bases separating them. In germline, CDR1 is SNHLY, CDR2 FYNNEI. The CDR3 spans 10 residues. CDR3 in amino acids: CASSDNEQFF. CDR3 in DNA: TGTGCCAGCAGTGACAATGAGCAGTTCTTC.

J is TRBJ2-1 and V is TRBV6-1, with 10 bases identical to TRBD2. After removal of 4 bases from V and 7 bases from J, the junction contained 7 bases not matched to a gene. This CDR3 region has 15 residues. From germline, CDR1 is MNHNS and CDR2 SASEGT. CDR3 sequence (DNA): TGTGCCAGCAGTGCGGCGGGACTAGCGAAGAATGAGCAGTTCTTC. Encoded protein: CASSAAGLAKNEQFF.

The chain has TRBV7-3 and TRBJ2-7; D ambiguous. V lost 0 bases and J lost 6, with 9 bases in between. The CDR3 length is 13 residues. Germline V gives CDR1 SGHTA, CDR2 FQGTGA. CDR3 in DNA: TGTGCCAGCAGCTTAACTCCGGGCGGCGAGCAGTACTTC. It is translated as CASSLTPGGEQYF.

The chain carries TRBV11-2 and TRBJ1-1; D not certain. Germline V gene data show CDR1 as SGHAT and CDR2 as FQNNGV. The CDR3 consists of 14 residues. Between the trimmed V and J ends, which lost 1 base and 1 base, there was a span of 7 bases. In DNA, the CDR3 is TGTGCCAGCAGCTTAGGGTCAAGGAACACTGAAGCTTTCTTT. It encodes CASSLGSRNTEAFF.